Shown below are 10 T cell receptor beta chains from a single sample sequenced in a study of cytomegalovirus exposure and HLA in healthy donors. PCR employed 60 Vbeta and 13 Jbeta primers. Sequencing used immunoSEQ multiplex PCR; TCRdb keeps in-frame clones, though not all of them. The sample's table shows roughly 120,000 clones. Sequencing was done on a sample of PBMCs. These receptors originate from a man between 18 and 29 years old in good health and CMV-seronegative.

V usage is TRBV18 and J usage is TRBJ1-5, with a weak D call TRBD1 (6 bases). Trimming pared 4 bases from V and 4 bases from J, leaving 20 bases between. This CDR3 has 17 residues. Germline V lookup: CDR1 KGHSH, CDR2 LQKENI. The CDR3 coding sequence is TGTGCCAGCTCACAAAACAGGGCTATCGGATTTAATCAGCCCCAGCATTTT. As protein: CASSQNRAIGFNQPQHF.

The chain combines TRBV5-1 with TRBJ2-1, with 10 nucleotides matching TRBD2. The CDR3 runs 17 residues. CDR1 SGHRS and CDR2 YFSETQ come from the germline V gene. The trim removed 1 base at V and 0 bases at J, leaving 4 bases unmatched. CDR3 DNA sequence: TGCGCCAGCAGCTTGACTAGCGGGATTTTCTCCTACAATGAGCAGTTCTTC. This translates into CASSLTSGIFSYNEQFF.

The chain combines TRBV25-1 with TRBJ1-1; 11 nucleotides match TRBD1. The trim removed 4 bases at V and 2 bases at J, leaving 0 bases unmatched. CDR1 and CDR2 from the germline V gene are MGHDK and SYGVNS. The CDR3 loop spans 14 amino acids. CDR3 nucleotides: TGTGCCAGCAGTGGGACAGGGGGCAACACTGAAGCTTTCTTT. Residues: CASSGTGGNTEAFF.

The chain links TRBV4-1 to TRBJ2-2, with TRBD2 matching 10 bases. The CDR3 has 17 amino acids. V lost 4 bases to trimming and J lost 0 bases; unmatched junction nucleotides: 5. Germline V CDR1 and CDR2: MGHRA, YSYEKL. The CDR3 region has the DNA TGCGCCAGCAGCCCTCCTAGCGGGGGTTCGAACACCGGGGAGCTGTTTTTT. It yields the protein CASSPPSGGSNTGELFF.

The chain uses TRBV6-5 and TRBJ2-5; D unclear. Trimming removed 8 bases from V and 3 bases from J, with 10 bases in between. The germline V gene has CDR1 MNHEY and CDR2 SVGAGI. The CDR3 runs to 12 residues. CDR3 residues: CASGLIEETQYF. The CDR3 DNA sequence: TGTGCCAGCGGTCTAATCGAAGAGACCCAGTACTTC.

This sequence joins TRBV7-2 and TRBJ2-5, with D possibly matching TRBD2 (6 bases). Trimming stripped 1 base from V and 11 bases from J, with 23 bases between. The CDR3 extends over 16 amino acids. Germline CDR1 and CDR2: SGHTA and FQGNSA. DNA of the CDR3: TGTGCCAGCAGCTTAGAAGGGCGCTCGGTGTCGGGAGAGCAGTACTTC. Amino acid sequence: CASSLEGRSVSGEQYF.

The rearrangement uses TRBV27 and TRBJ2-1, with 8 bases matching TRBD2. V lost 2 bases and J lost 7; bases outside the gene matches: 4. Germline CDR1 MNHEY, CDR2 SMNVEV (reference sequence). The CDR3 is 14 residues long. The CDR3 protein is CASSLAGGGNEQFF. The CDR3 bases are TGTGCCAGCAGTTTAGCGGGAGGCGGTAATGAGCAGTTCTTC.

The chain joins TRBV14 to TRBJ2-1, with 8 nucleotides matching TRBD2. V was pared by 4 bases and J by 7 bases, with 15 bases of the junction left unmatched. The CDR3 consists of 17 residues. Germline V lookup: CDR1 SGHDN, CDR2 FVKESK. The CDR3 DNA sequence: TGTGCCAGCAGCCCACAGACAAACAGCGGGAGTGGTAATGAGCAGTTCTTC. It yields the protein CASSPQTNSGSGNEQFF.

V usage is TRBV25-1 and J usage is TRBJ1-3, with a tentative D call TRBD1 (6 bases). V dropped 8 bases and J dropped 2 bases, with 10 bases sitting between them. CDR1 and CDR2 (germline): MGHDK, SYGVNS. This CDR3 spans 13 amino acids. The CDR3 loop is CASARGAGNTIYF. DNA of the CDR3: TGTGCCAGCGCCAGGGGAGCTGGAAACACCATATATTTT.

The chain has TRBV4-1 and TRBJ2-1; D possibly corresponds to TRBD2 (5 bases). The length of the CDR3 is 16 residues. V was shortened by 0 bases and J by 9 bases, with 18 bases between the two germline ends. The V gene's germline CDR1 is MGHRA and CDR2 YSYEKL. CDR3 coding DNA: TGCGCCAGCAGCCAAGAGTTGGGGAGTGCCGGCCGTGAGCAGTTCTTC. Its translation is CASSQELGSAGREQFF.